This T cell receptor beta chain was documented in a study of blood T cell repertoires in COVID-19. This CDR3 is built from 18 residues. Germline CDR1 SGHTA, CDR2 FQGNSA. The V and J ends lost 1 base and 0 bases, in that order; junction bases with no gene match: 8. TCRdb keeps only in-frame clones here, not all; method: immunoSEQ multiplex PCR. The sample consists of 130,000 to 150,000 clones, over 80% of them appearing once. Sequencing was performed on peripheral blood. The chain recombines TRBV7-2 with TRBJ2-7, with 11 bases matching TRBD2. The TCR was taken from a woman aged 45-59 years with acute or convalescent COVID-19. This CDR3 is CASSLEALAGGLSYEQYF. The DNA of the CDR3 is TGTGCCAGCAGCTTAGAGGCCCTAGCGGGGGGCCTCTCCTACGAGCAGTACTTC.